This paragraph reports one T cell receptor (beta chain). The data derive from a study of CD8 T cells in ankylosing spondylitis. TCRdb re-called the 5' RACE reads through MiXCR, storing one row per CDR3 protein. Of hundreds of thousands of distinct CDR3 sequences listed, approximately 30% are singletons. Germline CDR1 reads SQVTM; CDR2 reads ANQGSEA. V lost 3 bases, J lost 0 bases, and 14 bases lay in between. The CDR3 covers 15 residues. V usage is TRBV29-1 and J usage is TRBJ1-2; D unresolved. The TCR was taken from a male donor with ankylosing spondylitis or in good health (not recorded which). Sequencing was done on a sample of blood, either unsorted or a sorted T cell fraction (not recorded which). The CDR3 region has the DNA TGCAGCGTTGACCTAGACATAACAACTAACTATGGCTACACCTTC. Translated, it gives CSVDLDITTNYGYTF.